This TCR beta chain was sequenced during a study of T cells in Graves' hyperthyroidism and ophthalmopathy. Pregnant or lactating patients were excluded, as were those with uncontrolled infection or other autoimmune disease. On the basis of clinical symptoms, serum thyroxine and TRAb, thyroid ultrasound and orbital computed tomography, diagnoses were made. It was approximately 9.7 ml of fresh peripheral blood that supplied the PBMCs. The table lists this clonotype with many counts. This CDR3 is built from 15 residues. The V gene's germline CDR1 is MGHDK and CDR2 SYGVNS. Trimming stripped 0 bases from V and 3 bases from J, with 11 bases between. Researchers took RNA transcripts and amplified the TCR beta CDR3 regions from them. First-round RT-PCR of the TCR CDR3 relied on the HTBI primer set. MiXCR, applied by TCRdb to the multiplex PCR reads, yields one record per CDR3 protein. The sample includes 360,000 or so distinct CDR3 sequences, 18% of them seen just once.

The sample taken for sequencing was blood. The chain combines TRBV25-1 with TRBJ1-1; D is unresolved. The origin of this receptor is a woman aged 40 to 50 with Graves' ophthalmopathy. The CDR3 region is CASSEYTDGDTEAFF. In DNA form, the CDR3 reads TGTGCCAGCAGTGAATATACCGACGGGGACACTGAAGCTTTCTTT. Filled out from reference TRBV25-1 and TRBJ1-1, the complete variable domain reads EADIYQTPRYLVIGTGKKITLECSQTMGHDKMYWYQQDPGMELHLIHYSYGVNSTEKGDLSSESTVSRIRTEHFPLTLESARPSHTSQYLCASSEYTDGDTEAFFGQGTRLTVV.